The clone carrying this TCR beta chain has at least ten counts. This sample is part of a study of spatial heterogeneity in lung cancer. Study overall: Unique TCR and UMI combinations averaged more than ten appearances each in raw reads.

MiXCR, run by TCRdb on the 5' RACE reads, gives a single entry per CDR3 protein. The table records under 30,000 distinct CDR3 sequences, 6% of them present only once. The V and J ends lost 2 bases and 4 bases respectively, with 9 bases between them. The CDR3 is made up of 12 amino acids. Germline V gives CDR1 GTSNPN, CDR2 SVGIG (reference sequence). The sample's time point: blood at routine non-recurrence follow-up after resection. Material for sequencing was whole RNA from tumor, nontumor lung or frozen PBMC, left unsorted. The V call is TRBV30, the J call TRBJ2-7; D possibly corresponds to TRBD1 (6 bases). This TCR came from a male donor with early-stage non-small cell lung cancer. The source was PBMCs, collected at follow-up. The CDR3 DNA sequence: TGTGCCTGGAGTCCCACAGGGTACGAGCAGTACTTC. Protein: CAWSPTGYEQYF.